This is a list of T cell receptor beta chains from one sample in a study of CD8 T cells in Susac syndrome. MiXCR was run by TCRdb on the immunoSEQ multiplex PCR reads, yielding one entry per CDR3 protein. The sample has 150,000 to 200,000 distinct CDR3 sequences, about 95% seen once. Sequencing was done on a sample of CD4+ T cells from PBMCs. The receptors originated from a human donor in good health. Both conserved end residues are part of each CDR3. D genes are given only for firm matches. The size of a clone is reported for some rows only, either as once, few or many, or as a class for expanded clones.

clone size	D gene	V gene	J gene	CDR3 DNA	CDR3 protein
.	TRBD2	TRBV30	TRBJ2-2	TGTGCCTGGAGTGTTAGCGGGGGTACCGGGGAGCTGTTTTTT	CAWSVSGGTGELFF
.	.	TRBV20-1	TRBJ2-2	TGCAGTGCTAGTCTGTCCTCGAACACCGGGGAGCTGTTTTTT	CSASLSSNTGELFF
.	.	TRBV28	TRBJ1-5	TGTGCCAGCAGCGCCTCCGGGTTCCGTGAAACACAGCCCCAGCATTTT	CASSASGFRETQPQHF
.	.	TRBV6-2/TRBV6-3	TRBJ1-1	TGTGCCAGCAGTTACCCCATAGGCGTCGGGAACACTGAAGCTTTCTTT	CASSYPIGVGNTEAFF
.	.	TRBV20-1	TRBJ1-5	TGCAGTGCAACCCGGGACACCAATCAGCCCCAGCATTTT	CSATRDTNQPQHF
.	TRBD1	TRBV29-1	TRBJ2-5	TGCAGCGTTCCATTGACAGGGGGACAGACCCAGTACTTC	CSVPLTGGQTQYF
.	TRBD1	TRBV20-1	TRBJ2-2	TGCAGTGCTCCACTACAGGGGACCGGGGAGCTGTTTTTT	CSAPLQGTGELFF
.	.	TRBV5-6	TRBJ1-2	TGTGCCAGCAGCTTGGCCAGGACTAACTATGGCTACACCTTC	CASSLARTNYGYTF
.	TRBD2	TRBV14	TRBJ2-3	TGTGCCAGCAGCCAAGGTCGGCTAGCGGGGGCCAGCACAGATACGCAGTATTTT	CASSQGRLAGASTDTQYF
.	.	TRBV4-3	TRBJ2-3	TGCGCCAGCAGCCAAGATCGCAGGGGAGATACGCAGTATTTT	CASSQDRRGDTQYF
.	TRBD1	TRBV6-5	TRBJ1-6	TGTGCCAGCAGTTACCAGGGGGCGAACTCACCCCTCCACTTT	CASSYQGANSPLHF
.	.	TRBV9	TRBJ1-6	TGTGCCAGCAGCACCGGTCCTGAAGGTAATTCACCCCTCCACTTT	CASSTGPEGNSPLHF
.	.	TRBV24-1	TRBJ2-2	TGTGCCACCAGTGATGAGGGGCGTTCGAACACCGGGGAGCTGTTTTTT	CATSDEGRSNTGELFF
.	.	TRBV9	TRBJ2-2	TGTGCCAGCAGCAGGACGTCGAACACCGGGGAGCTGTTTTTT	CASSRTSNTGELFF
.	TRBD1	TRBV29-1	TRBJ1-2	TGCAGCGCAGAAGACAGGGGACGAAACTATGGCTACACCTTC	CSAEDRGRNYGYTF
.	.	TRBV7-9	TRBJ1-1	TGTGCCAGCAGCCAGCAGATGAACACTGAAGCTTTCTTT	CASSQQMNTEAFF
.	.	TRBV5-4	TRBJ2-4	TGTGCCAGCAGCTTGTGGGAGCGGAAAAACATTCAGTACTTC	CASSLWERKNIQYF
once	TRBD1	TRBV29-1	TRBJ2-5	TGCAGCGTTCCTGGACAGGACCAAGAGACCCAGTACTTC	CSVPGQDQETQYF
.	.	TRBV14	TRBJ1-4	TGTGCCAGCAGCCAAGGGGGAACGGTTAATGAAAAACTGTTTTTT	CASSQGGTVNEKLFF
.	TRBD2	TRBV29-1	TRBJ2-3	TGCAGCGGGTTAGCGGGGCTTACAGATACGCAGTATTTT	CSGLAGLTDTQYF
.	TRBD1	TRBV3-1	TRBJ1-6	TGTGCCAGCAGCCCTTCGGGACAGGGGATTTCACCCCTCCACTTT	CASSPSGQGISPLHF
once	.	TRBV20-1	TRBJ2-5	TGCAGTGCTTACCGTGGTGGGGAGACCCAGTACTTC	CSAYRGGETQYF
once	.	TRBV15	TRBJ2-3	TGTGCCACCAGCGCAGACACAGATACGCAGTATTTT	CATSADTDTQYF
.	.	TRBV5-1	TRBJ2-3	TGCGCCAGCAGCTTGGTTGAGGATACGCAGTATTTT	CASSLVEDTQYF
.	.	TRBV9	TRBJ1-4	TGTGCCAGCAGCGCCCAAGGGCTGGAACTGTTTTTT	CASSAQGLELFF
once	TRBD1	TRBV7-8	TRBJ2-7	TGTGCCAGCAGCAAGCTCCGGGACAGGGGGAACGAGCAGTACTTC	CASSKLRDRGNEQYF
.	.	TRBV7-2	TRBJ2-3	TGTGCCAGCAGCCCTATTCCCGGGACGATCGGGACAGATACGCAGTATTTT	CASSPIPGTIGTDTQYF
.	.	TRBV19	TRBJ1-5	TGTGCCAGTAGTACCTACCCGTTGCAGCCCCAGCATTTT	CASSTYPLQPQHF
.	.	TRBV4-3	TRBJ2-5	TGCGCCAGCAGCCAACAGACAGGTCGCGAGACCCAGTACTTC	CASSQQTGRETQYF
once	.	TRBV6-5	TRBJ1-2	TGTGCCAGCAGTTACTCGAACAACTATGGCTACACCTTC	CASSYSNNYGYTF
.	TRBD2	TRBV20-1	TRBJ2-1	TGCAGTGCAGTTCTAGCGGGGGTCAATGAGCAGTTCTTC	CSAVLAGVNEQFF
.	TRBD1	TRBV2	TRBJ1-5	TGTGCCAGCAGTGTCAGGGGGCCGGGGCCCCAGCATTTT	CASSVRGPGPQHF
.	TRBD1	TRBV18	TRBJ2-7	TGTGCCAGCTCACCCGGGACAGCACTCGAGCAGTACTTC	CASSPGTALEQYF
.	.	TRBV7-9	TRBJ1-2	TGTGCCAGCAGCTCGACAAAGGGTGATTATGGCTACACCTTC	CASSSTKGDYGYTF
.	.	TRBV20-1	TRBJ2-1	TGCAGTGCTAGAGCGACGGGACAAGCCTACAATGAGCAGTTCTTC	CSARATGQAYNEQFF
.	.	TRBV9	TRBJ1-1	TGTGCCAGCAGCGTAAGTCCCGGAGGGGTTGAAGCTTTCTTT	CASSVSPGGVEAFF
.	TRBD1	TRBV29-1	TRBJ1-6	TGCAGCGTCGGGGACAGGGACAATTCACCCCTCCACTTT	CSVGDRDNSPLHF
.	.	TRBV12-3/TRBV12-4	TRBJ2-2	TGTGCCAGCACCCACCAGCCCCAGGGGCACACCGGGGAGCTGTTTTTT	CASTHQPQGHTGELFF
once	.	TRBV7-9	TRBJ2-7	TGTGCCAGCAGCTTGGGGCCATTGTCCGGATACGAGCAGTACTTC	CASSLGPLSGYEQYF
.	.	TRBV12-3/TRBV12-4	TRBJ1-2	TGTGCCAGCAGCACAATCGGGGCCGGAACAGCTAACTATGGCTACACCTTC	CASSTIGAGTANYGYTF
.	.	TRBV14	TRBJ1-5	TGTGCCAGCAGCCGTTCGTCGGAGCAGCCCCAGCATTTT	CASSRSSEQPQHF
few	.	TRBV4-2	TRBJ2-3	TGTGCCAGCAGCCAACATAGGACAGATACGCAGTATTTT	CASSQHRTDTQYF
.	.	TRBV12-3/TRBV12-4	TRBJ2-5	TGTGCCAGCAGTCCGTCCGAGGGCGAGACCCAGTACTTC	CASSPSEGETQYF
.	.	TRBV19	TRBJ2-1	TGTGCCCGTTATAATGAGCAGTTCTTC	CARYNEQFF
.	TRBD2	TRBV13	TRBJ2-7	TGTGCCAGCAGCTCGTGGTGGGAGGGGAGACACGAGCAGTACTTC	CASSSWWEGRHEQYF
.	.	TRBV29-1	TRBJ1-4	TGCAGCGTTGTTAGAGGGGCCACAGGGAATGAAAAACTGTTTTTT	CSVVRGATGNEKLFF
.	.	TRBV6-6	TRBJ1-2	TGTGCCAGCAGCCGGGTCTATGGCTACACCTTC	CASSRVYGYTF
.	TRBD2	TRBV20-1	TRBJ2-3	TGCAGTGCTCCCCCGGGGAGCGGGGGGATCACAGATACGCAGTATTTT	CSAPPGSGGITDTQYF
.	.	TRBV4-3	TRBJ1-6	TGCGCCAGCAGCCAAGAAACAGGGCGGAATTCACCCCTCCACTTT	CASSQETGRNSPLHF
few	.	TRBV3-1	TRBJ1-5	TGTGCCAGCAGCCAAGATAACAATCAGCCCCAGCATTTT	CASSQDNNQPQHF
.	TRBD1	TRBV12-3/TRBV12-4	TRBJ1-2	TGTGCCAGCAGTTTGATGCAGGGGGTAAAAGAAGGCTACACCTTC	CASSLMQGVKEGYTF
.	.	TRBV6-5	TRBJ2-5	TGTGCCAGCAGCCTCGGGCTAGCCAAAGAGACCCAGTACTTC	CASSLGLAKETQYF
.	.	TRBV7-9	TRBJ1-5	TGTGCCAGCAGCTTAGGTGGGACACAAAATCAGCCCCAGCATTTT	CASSLGGTQNQPQHF
.	.	TRBV20-1	TRBJ1-2	TGCAGTGCTAGAGGCGGGACGGTGGTCGGCTACACCTTC	CSARGGTVVGYTF
.	TRBD2	TRBV6-5	TRBJ2-1	TGTGCCAGCAGCCGAAGCGGGGTTTCCTACAATGAGCAGTTCTTC	CASSRSGVSYNEQFF
.	.	TRBV6-5	TRBJ2-2	TGTGCCAGCAGTCGGTGGACGGTGAACACCGGGGAGCTGTTTTTT	CASSRWTVNTGELFF
.	.	TRBV5-1	TRBJ1-6	TGCGCCAGCAGCTTGGACGGAAATAATTCACCCCTCCACTTT	CASSLDGNNSPLHF
.	TRBD1	TRBV29-1	TRBJ2-2	TGCAGCGCCGACAGGGGGAACACCGGGGAGCTGTTTTTT	CSADRGNTGELFF
.	.	TRBV6-1	TRBJ2-7	TGTGCCAGCAGTGACAGCGCCTACGAGCAGTACTTC	CASSDSAYEQYF